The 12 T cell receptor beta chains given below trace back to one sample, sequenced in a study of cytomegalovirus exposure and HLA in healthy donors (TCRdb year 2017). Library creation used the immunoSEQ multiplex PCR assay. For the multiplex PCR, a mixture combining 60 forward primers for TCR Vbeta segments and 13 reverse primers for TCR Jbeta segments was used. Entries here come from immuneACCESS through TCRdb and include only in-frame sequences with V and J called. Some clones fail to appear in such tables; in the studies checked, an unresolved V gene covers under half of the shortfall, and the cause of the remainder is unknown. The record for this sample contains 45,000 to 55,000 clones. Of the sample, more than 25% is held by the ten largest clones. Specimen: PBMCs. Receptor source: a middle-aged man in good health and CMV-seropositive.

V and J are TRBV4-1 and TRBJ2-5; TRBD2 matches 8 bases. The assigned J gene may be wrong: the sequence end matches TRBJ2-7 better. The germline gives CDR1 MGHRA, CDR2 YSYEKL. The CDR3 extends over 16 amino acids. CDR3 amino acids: CASSQDYRGGTYEQYF. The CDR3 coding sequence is TGCGCCAGCAGCCAAGATTACCGGGGGGGCACCTACGAGCAGTACTTC.

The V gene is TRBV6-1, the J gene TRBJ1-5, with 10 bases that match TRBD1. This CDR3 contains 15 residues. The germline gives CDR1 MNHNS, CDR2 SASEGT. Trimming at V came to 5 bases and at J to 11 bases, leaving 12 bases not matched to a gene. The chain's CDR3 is CASSTRDRGSSAQHF. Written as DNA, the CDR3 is TGTGCCAGCAGTACCCGGGACAGGGGTTCCTCGGCCCAGCATTTT.

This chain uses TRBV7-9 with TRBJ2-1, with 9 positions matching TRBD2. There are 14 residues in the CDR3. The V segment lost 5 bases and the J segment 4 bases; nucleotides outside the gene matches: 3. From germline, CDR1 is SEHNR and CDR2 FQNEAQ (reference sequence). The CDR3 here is CASSGGGAYNEQFF. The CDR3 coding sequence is TGTGCCAGCAGCGGCGGGGGGGCTTACAATGAGCAGTTCTTC.

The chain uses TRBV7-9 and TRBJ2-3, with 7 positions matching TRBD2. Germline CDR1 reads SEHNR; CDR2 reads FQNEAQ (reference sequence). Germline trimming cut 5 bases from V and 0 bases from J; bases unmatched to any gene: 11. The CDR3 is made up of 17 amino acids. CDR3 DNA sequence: TGTGCCAGCAGCCCCGGCCCCCAGCGGGGTAGCACAGATACGCAGTATTTT. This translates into CASSPGPQRGSTDTQYF.

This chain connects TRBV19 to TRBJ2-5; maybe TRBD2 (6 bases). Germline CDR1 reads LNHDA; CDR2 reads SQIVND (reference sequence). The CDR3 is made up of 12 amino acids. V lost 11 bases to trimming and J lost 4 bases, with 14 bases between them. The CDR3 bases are TGTGCCGCTGGGGACTGGGGAGAGACCCAGTACTTC. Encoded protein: CAAGDWGETQYF.

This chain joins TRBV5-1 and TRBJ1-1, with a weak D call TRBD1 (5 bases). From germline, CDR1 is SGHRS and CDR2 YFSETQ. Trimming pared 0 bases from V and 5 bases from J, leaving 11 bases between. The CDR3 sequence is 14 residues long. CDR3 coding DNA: TGCGCCAGCAGCTTGGCAGGGAAGTGGACTGAAGCTTTCTTT. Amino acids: CASSLAGKWTEAFF.

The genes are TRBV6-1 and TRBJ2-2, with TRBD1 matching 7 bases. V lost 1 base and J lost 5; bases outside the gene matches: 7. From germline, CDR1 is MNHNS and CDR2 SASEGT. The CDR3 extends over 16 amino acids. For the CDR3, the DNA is TGTGCCAGCAGTGAAGAGGCAGGGGGAAGGACCGGGGAGCTGTTTTTT. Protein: CASSEEAGGRTGELFF.

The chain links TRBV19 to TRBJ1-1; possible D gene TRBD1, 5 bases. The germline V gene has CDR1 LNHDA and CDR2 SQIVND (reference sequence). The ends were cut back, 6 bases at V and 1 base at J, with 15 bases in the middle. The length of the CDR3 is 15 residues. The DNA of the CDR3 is TGTGCCAGTAGACTCGTGGGCACAGGGAACACTGAAGCTTTCTTT. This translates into CASRLVGTGNTEAFF.

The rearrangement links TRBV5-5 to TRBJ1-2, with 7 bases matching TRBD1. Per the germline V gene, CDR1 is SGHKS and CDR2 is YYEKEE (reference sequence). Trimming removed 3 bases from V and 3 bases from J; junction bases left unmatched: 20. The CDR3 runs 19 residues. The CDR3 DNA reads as TGTGCCAGCAGCTCCTGGGACAGTAGGGCGCGTGGACGTGACTATGGCTACACCTTC. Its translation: CASSSWDSRARGRDYGYTF.

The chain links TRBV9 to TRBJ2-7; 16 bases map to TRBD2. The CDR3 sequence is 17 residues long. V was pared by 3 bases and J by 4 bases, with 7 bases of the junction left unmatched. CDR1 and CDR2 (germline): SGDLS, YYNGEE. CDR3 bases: TGTGCCAGCAGCGCGACGCCGGGACTAGCGGGAGGGTACGAGCAGTACTTC. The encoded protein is CASSATPGLAGGYEQYF.

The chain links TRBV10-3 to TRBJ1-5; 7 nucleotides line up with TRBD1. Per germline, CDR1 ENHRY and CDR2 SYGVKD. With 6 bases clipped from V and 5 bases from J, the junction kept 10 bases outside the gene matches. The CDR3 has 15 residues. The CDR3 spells CAISFGQAADQPQHF. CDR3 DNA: TGTGCCATCAGCTTCGGACAGGCCGCAGATCAGCCCCAGCATTTT.

CDR3 sequence (DNA): TGTGCCAGCAGCACGCGGGGGGAGCACACTGAAGCTTTCTTT. Its translation: CASSTRGEHTEAFF. The rearrangement joins TRBV4-2 to TRBJ1-1, with D perhaps matching TRBD1 (5 bases). V dropped 5 bases and J dropped 3 bases, with 13 bases sitting between them. Germline assignment: CDR1 LGHNA and CDR2 YNFKEQ. The CDR3 is made up of 14 amino acids.